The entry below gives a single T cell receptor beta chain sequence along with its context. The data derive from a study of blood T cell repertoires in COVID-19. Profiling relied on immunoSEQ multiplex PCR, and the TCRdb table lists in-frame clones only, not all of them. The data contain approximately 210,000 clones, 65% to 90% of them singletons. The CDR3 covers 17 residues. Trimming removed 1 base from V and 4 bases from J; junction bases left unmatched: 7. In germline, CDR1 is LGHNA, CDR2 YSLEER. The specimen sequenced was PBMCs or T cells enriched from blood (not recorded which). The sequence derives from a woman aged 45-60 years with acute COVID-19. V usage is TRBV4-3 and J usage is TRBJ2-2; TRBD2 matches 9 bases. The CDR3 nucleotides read TGCGCCAGCAGCCAAGCACGTACTAGCGGGCCCACCGGGGAGCTGTTTTTT. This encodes CASSQARTSGPTGELFF.